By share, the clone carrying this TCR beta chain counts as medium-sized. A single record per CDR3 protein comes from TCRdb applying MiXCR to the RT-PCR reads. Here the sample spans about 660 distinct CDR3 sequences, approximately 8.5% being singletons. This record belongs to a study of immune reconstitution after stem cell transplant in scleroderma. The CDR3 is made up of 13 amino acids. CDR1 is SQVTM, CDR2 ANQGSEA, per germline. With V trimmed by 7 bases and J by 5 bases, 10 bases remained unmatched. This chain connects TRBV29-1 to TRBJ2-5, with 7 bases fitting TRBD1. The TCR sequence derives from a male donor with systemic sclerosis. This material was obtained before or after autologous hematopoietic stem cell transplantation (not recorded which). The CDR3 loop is CSADPTGRETQYF. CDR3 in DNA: TGCAGCGCTGACCCGACAGGGCGGGAGACCCAGTACTTC.